The TCR beta chain under discussion was sequenced for a study of T cells in Graves' hyperthyroidism and ophthalmopathy. Study summary: Before any treatment, at initial diagnosis, peripheral blood was collected.

Criteria for exclusion of patients were uncontrolled infection, other autoimmune disease, pregnancy or lactation. Researchers took RNA transcripts and amplified the TCR beta CDR3 regions from them. In the first-round RT-PCR of the TCR CDR3, the HTBI primer set was used. A single record per CDR3 protein comes from TCRdb applying MiXCR to the multiplex PCR reads. The sample has about 570,000 distinct CDR3 sequences; about 14% are singletons. Note on this clonotype: The antigen is undetermined.

Germline loops: CDR1 SGHAT, CDR2 FQNNGV. The CDR3 sequence is 17 residues long. Trimming took 4 bases from V and 3 from J, leaving 19 bases between them. Study-wide results and caveats: Most expanded thyroid clonotypes above 0.001 recurred in blood.

V and J are TRBV11-2 and TRBJ2-1; no reliable D call. This TCR was recovered from a woman aged 40-49 years with Graves' hyperthyroidism. Specimen: blood. CDR3 nucleotide sequence: TGTGCCAGCAGCTCGCTAGGTGGCACACTTATCTACAATGAGCAGTTCTTC. This codes for CASSSLGGTLIYNEQFF.